The clone carrying this T cell receptor (beta chain) was found many times. The V gene lost 1 base and the J gene lost 2 bases, with 15 bases spanning the gap. The CDR3 is 16 residues long. The study left out patients who had uncontrolled infection, other autoimmune disease, pregnancy or lactation. PBMCs were obtained from 10 ml fresh peripheral blood. The data belong to a study of T cells in Graves' hyperthyroidism and ophthalmopathy. Overall study: Specimen type is peripheral blood, collected at initial diagnosis prior to any treatment.

TCR beta CDR3 regions were amplified from RNA. Researchers ran a first-round RT-PCR on the TCR CDR3 using the HTBI primer set. TCRdb independently ran MiXCR on the multiplex PCR reads; one entry per CDR3 protein. This sample has approximately 600,000 distinct CDR3 sequences; about 15% occur once, and the top ten carry roughly 4.5%. This sequence originates from a woman aged 40 to 49 with Graves' ophthalmopathy. The sample taken for sequencing was blood. This chain connects TRBV12-3 or TRBV12-4 to TRBJ2-7; D perhaps matches TRBD1 (6 bases). DNA for the CDR3: TGTGCCAGCAGTTTAGGGCTGACAGGAGACCCCTACGAGCAGTACTTC. It encodes CASSLGLTGDPYEQYF.